Below are 22 T cell receptor beta chains sequenced from a single sample in a study of cytomegalovirus exposure and HLA in healthy donors. The PCR made use of 60 Vbeta and 13 Jbeta primers. This table comes from immunoSEQ multiplex PCR, and its TCRdb copy is limited to in-frame clones, with some not included. There are more than 200,000 clones in the sample; 70% occur only once, and less than 3% lies in the top ten. Sequencing was carried out using PBMCs. The receptor source for this set is a man aged 40-49 years in good health and CMV-seropositive.

The chain combines TRBV19 with TRBJ1-1; D ambiguous. The CDR3 runs to 15 residues. Germline assignment: CDR1 LNHDA and CDR2 SQIVND (reference sequence). Trimming removed 7 bases at V and 5 bases at J, with 20 bases between. CDR3 nucleotides: TGTGCCAGTATGGGGAGCCCCTCTTTTCCAACTGAAGCTTTCTTT. Translating gives CASMGSPSFPTEAFF.

This clone was seen more than once but under ten times. The chain joins TRBV7-8 to TRBJ2-1; 8 bases are a match to TRBD1. The CDR3 totals 14 residues. V shed 5 bases, J shed 9 bases, and the junction held 9 bases outside the gene matches. Looked up from germline, CDR1 is SGHVS and CDR2 is FQNEAQ. CDR3: CASSLNQGASEQFF. The CDR3 nucleotides are TGTGCCAGCAGCCTTAATCAGGGGGCTAGTGAGCAGTTCTTC.

The chain carries TRBV19 and TRBJ2-5, with 9 nucleotides matching TRBD2. V was pared by 1 base and J by 3 bases, with 6 bases of the junction left unmatched. The germline V gene encodes CDR1 LNHDA and CDR2 SQIVND (reference sequence). The CDR3 has 16 amino acids. For the CDR3, the DNA is TGTGCCAGTAGTATAGTGGGGCGGGGGGGCAAAGAGACCCAGTACTTC. Translated, it gives CASSIVGRGGKETQYF. Full variable domain (rest looked up from reference TRBV19 and TRBJ2-5): DGGITQSPKYLFRKEGQNVTLSCEQNLNHDAMYWYRQDPGQGLRLIYYSQIVNDFQKGDIAEGYSVSREKKESFPLTVTSAQKNPTAFYLCASSIVGRGGKETQYFGPGTRLLVL.

The chain uses TRBV13 and TRBJ2-7, with 8 bases lining up with TRBD2. Trimming cost V 0 bases and J 3 bases; bases outside gene matches: 4. CDR1 and CDR2 (germline): PRHDT, FYEKMQ (reference sequence). The CDR3 contains 15 residues. CDR3 amino acids: CASSLGSGVFYEQYF. CDR3 in DNA: TGTGCCAGCAGCTTAGGTAGCGGGGTTTTCTACGAGCAGTACTTC.

A remark on this clone: A read error may account for a junction end that differs from germline. The J gene is TRBJ2-1, the V gene TRBV7-9, with 8 bases aligning to TRBD2. The CDR3 loop spans 16 amino acids. Germline values: CDR1 SEHNR, CDR2 FQNEAQ (reference sequence). Here the CDR3 reads CSSSAPGGAGVFEQFF. CDR3 DNA: TGTTCCAGCAGCGCCCCCGGAGGAGCGGGGGTTTTTGAGCAGTTCTTC.

The V and J genes are TRBV5-6 and TRBJ1-6; TRBD1 might be the D (5 bases). V lost 0 bases and J lost 5, with 6 bases in between. The CDR3 consists of 14 residues. Germline V gene sequence: CDR1 SGHDT, CDR2 YYEEEE. In DNA, the CDR3 is TGTGCCAGCAGCTTGGGGGGGGATAATTCACCCCTCCACTTT. Protein: CASSLGGDNSPLHF.

This chain joins TRBV6-5 and TRBJ2-3, with TRBD1 identical over 9 bases. This CDR3 is built from 12 residues. The germline CDR1 and CDR2 sequences are MNHEY and SVGAGI. V lost 6 bases to trimming and J lost 9 bases; unmatched junction nucleotides: 4. This CDR3 is CASRPTGGTQYF. The DNA of the CDR3 is TGTGCCAGCAGACCCACAGGGGGCACGCAGTATTTT.

The chain recombines TRBV6-6 with TRBJ1-2, with 7 bases fitting TRBD1. The V gene end was trimmed by 5 bases and the J gene end by 4 bases; junction bases not matched to a gene: 4. Germline values: CDR1 MNHNY, CDR2 SVGAGI (reference sequence). The CDR3 covers 13 residues. The CDR3 sequence is CASSGGTAYGYTF. The CDR3 DNA reads TGTGCCAGCAGTGGCGGGACAGCCTATGGCTACACCTTC.

On this clone: A read error may produce the germline difference seen at one junction end. The V gene is TRBV6-6, the J gene TRBJ1-3; D is unclear. Germline CDR1 is MNHNY and CDR2 is SVGAGI (reference sequence). The CDR3 covers 16 residues. The DNA for the CDR3 is TGTGCCAGCGGTTACTCGAGGGCGGCAACTGGAAACACCATATATTTT. This sequence encodes CASGYSRAATGNTIYF.

This clone has just a few counts. The V gene is TRBV29-1, the J gene TRBJ1-1; unclear D gene. The CDR3 is 14 amino acids. Looked up from germline, CDR1 is SQVTM and CDR2 is ANQGSEA. The V and J ends lost 6 bases and 0 bases respectively, with 14 bases between them. The CDR3: CSVGSHQLNTEAFF. CDR3 nucleotide sequence: TGCAGCGTCGGGAGTCATCAGCTGAACACTGAAGCTTTCTTT.

The chain is built from TRBV5-1 and TRBJ2-1, with 11 bases identical to TRBD1. With V trimmed by 5 bases and J by 7 bases, 5 bases remained unmatched. CDR1 SGHRS and CDR2 YFSETQ come from the germline V gene. This CDR3 spans 14 amino acids. The CDR3 DNA sequence: TGCGCCAGCAGGGAAGGGACAGGGGGAAATGAGCAGTTCTTC. Residues: CASREGTGGNEQFF.

The chain joins TRBV4-1 to TRBJ2-7; D not certain. The germline V and J ends were trimmed by 0 bases and 0 bases, with 12 bases remaining between them. This CDR3 comprises 16 residues. Germline V gene sequence: CDR1 MGHRA, CDR2 YSYEKL. The DNA of the CDR3 is TGCGCCAGCAGCCAAGAGGGTGCCAGCGACTCCTACGAGCAGTACTTC. Translation gives CASSQEGASDSYEQYF.

With respect to this clone: A read error may produce the germline difference seen at one junction end. This CDR3 is also generated by other DNA sequences in the sample. V usage is TRBV6-5 and J usage is TRBJ1-3; maybe TRBD1 (5 bases). Germline CDR1 MNHEY, CDR2 SVGAGI. The CDR3 totals 15 residues. In DNA, the CDR3 is TGCGCCAGCAGTTATGCCCAGGGTCATGGAAACACCATATATTTT. Protein sequence: CASSYAQGHGNTIYF.

In this sample, this clone turned up a few times. This chain links TRBV18 with TRBJ1-1, with D unclear. V was pared by 6 bases and J by 4 bases, with 15 bases between. CDR3 length: 14 amino acids. Germline-derived CDR1 and CDR2 are KGHSH and LQKENI. CDR3 residues: CASSSGRLGTEAFF. DNA of the CDR3: TGTGCCAGCTCGTCCGGGAGGCTAGGCACTGAAGCTTTCTTT.

Only a few counts were recorded for this clone. The V gene is TRBV7-9, the J gene TRBJ2-3, with a tentative D call TRBD2 (6 bases). V dropped 5 bases and J dropped 0 bases, with 12 bases sitting between them. Germline V gene lookup returns CDR1 SEHNR and CDR2 FQNEAQ (reference sequence). This CDR3 is built from 15 residues. The DNA for the CDR3 is TGTGCCAGCAGCGCGACTAGTAGGAGCACAGATACGCAGTATTTT. As protein: CASSATSRSTDTQYF.

This clone was picked up a small number of times. The rearrangement uses TRBV4-2 and TRBJ1-4, with D hard to call. Germline V gene lookup returns CDR1 LGHNA and CDR2 YNFKEQ. Trimming removed 0 bases at V and 11 bases at J, with 13 bases between. The CDR3 totals 14 residues. CDR3 loop: CASSQEVTRGKLFF. The DNA of the CDR3 is TGTGCCAGCAGCCAAGAGGTGACGCGCGGTAAACTGTTTTTT.

The chain recombines TRBV7-9 with TRBJ2-2; TRBD1 aligns across 9 bases. CDR3 length equals 17 residues. The germline CDR1 and CDR2 sequences are SEHNR and FQNEAQ (reference sequence). The trim removed 4 bases at V and 4 bases at J, leaving 10 bases unmatched. CDR3 DNA: TGTGCCAGCAGCTCTGCCCCGGGACAGGGTGGCACCGGGGAGCTGTTTTTT. Protein product: CASSSAPGQGGTGELFF.

V gene TRBV29-1 combines with J gene TRBJ2-7; the D gene is possibly TRBD1 (7 bases). CDR3 length equals 18 residues. Trimming shortened V by 2 bases and J by 2 bases, and 25 bases separated the two germline ends. CDR1 is SQVTM and CDR2 is ANQGSEA in the germline V gene. The CDR3 is CSVERGAPQGTVTYEQYF. DNA for the CDR3: TGCAGCGTTGAAAGGGGGGCACCCCAGGGGACAGTTACCTACGAGCAGTACTTC.

The chain carries TRBV5-1 and TRBJ2-7; D is perhaps TRBD1 (5 bases). The CDR3 runs 15 residues. The germline V gene encodes CDR1 SGHRS and CDR2 YFSETQ. Trimming shortened V by 6 bases and J by 7 bases, and 23 bases separated the two germline ends. The CDR3 loop is CASTTFGTGPREQYF. Here the CDR3 DNA reads TGCGCCAGCACCACCTTCGGAACAGGTCCTAGGGAGCAGTACTTC.

The chain uses TRBV9 and TRBJ2-5; TRBD2 agrees at 7 bases. Germline-derived CDR1 and CDR2 are SGDLS and YYNGEE. The CDR3 is 18 residues long. V was pared by 0 bases and J by 1 base, with 12 bases of the junction left unmatched. This CDR3 reads CASSVDAVGGGTQETQYF. In nucleotides, the CDR3 is TGTGCCAGCAGCGTAGATGCGGTCGGCGGGGGTACCCAAGAGACCCAGTACTTC.

This sequence joins TRBV5-1 and TRBJ1-6; the match to TRBD1 covers 10 bases. J lost 9 bases, V lost 0 bases, and 3 bases had no gene match. This CDR3 region has 15 residues. Per germline, CDR1 SGHRS and CDR2 YFSETQ. This CDR3 reads CASSLDGTGASPLHF. The CDR3 nucleotides read TGCGCCAGCAGCTTGGACGGGACAGGGGCTTCACCCCTCCACTTT.

This chain links TRBV6-6 with TRBJ1-4, with TRBD1 matching over 8 bases. The J segment lost 7 bases and the V segment lost 6 bases, leaving 10 bases of the junction unmatched. This CDR3 is 15 amino acids long. CDR1 and CDR2 from the germline V gene are MNHNY and SVGAGI (reference sequence). DNA of the CDR3: TGTGCCAGCAGCCTACCCCGGACAGGGTTTGAAAAACTGTTTTTT. It yields the protein CASSLPRTGFEKLFF.